This T cell receptor beta chain originates from a study of CD8 T cells in ankylosing spondylitis. Study observations and caveats: One TCR beta motif, made up of roughly eight highly homologous variants, appeared characteristic of ankylosing spondylitis blood. The authors found the disease-linked clones to be CD8+ and relatively rare in peripheral blood. According to the report, clones linked to the disease were significantly enriched in matched synovial fluid samples taken from ankylosing spondylitis patients.

V gave up 0 bases and J gave up 1 base, with 9 bases separating them. The CDR3 consists of 15 residues. CDR1 and CDR2 from the germline V gene are SGHAT and FQNNGV. Quantitative 5'-RACE with molecular barcodes was used to make the TCR beta libraries. TCRdb recomputed calls from the 5' RACE reads with MiXCR, one row per CDR3 protein. The data show 220,000 or so distinct CDR3 sequences, about 11% seen once. This clonotype has only a few counts. Its target is unknown. The source of this sequence is a male donor with ankylosing spondylitis or in good health (not recorded which). The V and J genes are TRBV11-2 and TRBJ1-1; D might be TRBD1 (5 bases). Sequencing was done on a sample of blood, either unsorted or a sorted T cell fraction (not recorded which). CDR3 nucleotide sequence: TGTGCCAGCAGCTTAGATCTCGGGGCGAACACTGAAGCTTTCTTT. This gives the protein CASSLDLGANTEAFF. Supplemented by reference TRBV11-2 and TRBJ1-1, the full variable domain reads EAGVAQSPRYKIIEKRQSVAFWCNPISGHATLYWYQQILGQGPKLLIQFQNNGVVDDSQLPKDRFSAERLKGVDSTLKIQPAKLEDSAVYLCASSLDLGANTEAFFGQGTRLTVV.